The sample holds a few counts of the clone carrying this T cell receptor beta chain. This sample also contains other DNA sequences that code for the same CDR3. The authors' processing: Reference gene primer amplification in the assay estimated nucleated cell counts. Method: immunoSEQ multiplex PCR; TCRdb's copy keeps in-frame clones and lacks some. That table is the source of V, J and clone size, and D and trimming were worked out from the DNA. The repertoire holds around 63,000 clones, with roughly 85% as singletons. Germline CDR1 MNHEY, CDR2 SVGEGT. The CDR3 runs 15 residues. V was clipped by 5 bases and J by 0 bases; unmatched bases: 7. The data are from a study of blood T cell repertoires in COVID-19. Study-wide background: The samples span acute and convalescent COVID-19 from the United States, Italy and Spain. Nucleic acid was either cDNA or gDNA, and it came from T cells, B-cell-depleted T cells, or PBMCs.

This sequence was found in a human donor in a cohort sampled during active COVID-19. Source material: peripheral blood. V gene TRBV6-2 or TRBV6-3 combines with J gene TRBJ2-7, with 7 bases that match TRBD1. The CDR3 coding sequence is TGTGCCAGCAGTAGCGCAGGGGGTGGCTCCTACGAGCAGTACTTC. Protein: CASSSAGGGSYEQYF.